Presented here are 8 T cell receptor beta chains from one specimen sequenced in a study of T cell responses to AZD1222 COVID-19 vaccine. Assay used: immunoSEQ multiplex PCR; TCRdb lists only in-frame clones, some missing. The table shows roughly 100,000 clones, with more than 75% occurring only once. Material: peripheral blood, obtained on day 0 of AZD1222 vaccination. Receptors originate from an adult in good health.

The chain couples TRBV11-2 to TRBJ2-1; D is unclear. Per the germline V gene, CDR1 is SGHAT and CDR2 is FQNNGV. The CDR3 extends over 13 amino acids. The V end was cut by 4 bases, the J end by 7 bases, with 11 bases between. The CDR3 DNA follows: TGTGCCAGCAGCTCCCACCTTTTGAATGAGCAGTTCTTC. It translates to CASSSHLLNEQFF.

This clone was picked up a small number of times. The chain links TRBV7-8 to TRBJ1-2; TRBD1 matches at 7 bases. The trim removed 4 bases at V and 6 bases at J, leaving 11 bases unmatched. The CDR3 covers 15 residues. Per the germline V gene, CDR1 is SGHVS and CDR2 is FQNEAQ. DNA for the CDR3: TGTGCCAGCAGCTCCTCCGACGACAGGGAGCATGGCTACACCTTC. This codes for CASSSSDDREHGYTF. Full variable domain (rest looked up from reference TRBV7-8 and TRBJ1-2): GAGVSQSPRYKVAKRGQDVALRCDPISGHVSLFWYQQALGQGPEFLTYFQNEAQLDKSGLPSDRFFAERPEGSVSTLKIQRTQQEDSAVYLCASSSSDDREHGYTFGSGTRLTVV.

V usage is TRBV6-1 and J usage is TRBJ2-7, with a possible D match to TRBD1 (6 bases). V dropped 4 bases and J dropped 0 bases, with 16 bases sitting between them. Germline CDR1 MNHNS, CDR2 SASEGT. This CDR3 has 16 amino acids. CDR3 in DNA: TGTGCCAGCAGTGGACAGGAAGGAAAGAGCTCCTACGAGCAGTACTTC. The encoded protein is CASSGQEGKSSYEQYF.

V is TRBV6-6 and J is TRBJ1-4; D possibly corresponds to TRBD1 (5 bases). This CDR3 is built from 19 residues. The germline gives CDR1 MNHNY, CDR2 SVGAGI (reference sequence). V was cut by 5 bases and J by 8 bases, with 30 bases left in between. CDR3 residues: CASSHIRLSKTAKSEKLFF. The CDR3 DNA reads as TGTGCCAGCAGTCATATAAGGCTATCCAAGACAGCCAAGTCAGAAAAACTGTTTTTT.

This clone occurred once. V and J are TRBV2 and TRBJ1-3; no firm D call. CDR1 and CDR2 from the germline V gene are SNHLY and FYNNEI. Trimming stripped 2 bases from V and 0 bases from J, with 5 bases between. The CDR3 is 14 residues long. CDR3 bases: TGTGCCAGCAGTGAACAGAACTCTGGAAACACCATATATTTT. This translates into CASSEQNSGNTIYF.

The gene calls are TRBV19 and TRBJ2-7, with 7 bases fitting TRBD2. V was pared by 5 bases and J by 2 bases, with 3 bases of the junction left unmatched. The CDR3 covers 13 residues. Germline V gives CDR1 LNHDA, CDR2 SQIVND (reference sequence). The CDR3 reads CASSLGLTYEQYF. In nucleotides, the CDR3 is TGTGCCAGTAGTTTGGGACTAACCTACGAGCAGTACTTC.

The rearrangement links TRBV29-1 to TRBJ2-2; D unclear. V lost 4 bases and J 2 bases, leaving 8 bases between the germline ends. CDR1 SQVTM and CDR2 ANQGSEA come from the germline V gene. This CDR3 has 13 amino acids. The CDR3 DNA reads TGCAGCGTTGCCAAGACTAACACCGGGGAGCTGTTTTTT. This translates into CSVAKTNTGELFF.

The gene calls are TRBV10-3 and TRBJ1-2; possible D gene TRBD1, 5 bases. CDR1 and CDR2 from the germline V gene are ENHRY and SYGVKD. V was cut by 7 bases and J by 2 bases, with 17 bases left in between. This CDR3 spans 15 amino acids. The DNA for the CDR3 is TGTGCCATCACCCCAGGGCCCCGATTAAACTATGGCTACACCTTC. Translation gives CAITPGPRLNYGYTF.